These T cell receptor beta chains were read from a single sample in a study of long-term antiretroviral therapy in people with HIV. The repertoire was sequenced with immunoSEQ multiplex PCR; TCRdb's copy has only in-frame clones and lacks some. The data show about 27,000 clones, approximately 81% seen once. The starting material was unsorted PBMCs, obtained 3 years after starting antiretroviral therapy. The receptors come from a man aged 35 to 55 with HIV. Each CDR3 is given with its conserved first and last residue. D genes are given only for firm matches. Clone size is shown for a subset of rows, as once, few, many or a class of expanded clone.

CDR3aa	CDR3nt	abundance	v_gene	j_gene	d_gene
CASTGGHNIQFSGNTIYF	TGTGCCAGCACAGGGGGACACAACATCCAATTCTCTGGAAACACCATATATTTT	-	TRBV11-2	TRBJ1-3	TRBD1
CASSFVGYEQYF	TGTGCCAGCAGCTTCGTCGGCTACGAGCAGTACTTC	-	TRBV11-2	TRBJ2-7	-
CASSYGDRAEAFF	TGTGCCAGCAGTTACGGTGACCGGGCTGAAGCTTTCTTT	-	TRBV6-5	TRBJ1-1	-
CASSLQVPYEQYF	TGTGCCAGCAGCTTACAGGTACCCTACGAGCAGTACTTC	-	TRBV7-2	TRBJ2-7	-
CASSSRYSYEQYF	TGTGCCAGCAGTTCCCGGTATAGCTACGAGCAGTACTTC	-	TRBV27	TRBJ2-7	-
CATFGGGGTEAFF	TGTGCCACGTTCGGGGGAGGAGGCACTGAAGCTTTCTTT	-	TRBV10-3	TRBJ1-1	-
CASSIEVGYGYTF	TGTGCCAGTAGTATTGAGGTCGGATATGGCTACACCTTC	few	TRBV19	TRBJ1-2	-
CASSQDFGNTEAFF	TGCGCCAGCAGCCAAGATTTCGGAAACACTGAAGCTTTCTTT	once	TRBV4-1	TRBJ1-1	-
CASSPPSGKEKWEQYF	TGTGCCAGCTCACCCCCCTCGGGAAAGGAGAAATGGGAGCAGTACTTC	-	TRBV18	TRBJ2-7	-
CSAKGGTEAFF	TGCAGCGCCAAGGGGGGCACTGAAGCTTTCTTT	-	TRBV29-1	TRBJ1-1	-
CASSPGRGKNIQYF	TGTGCCAGCTCACCAGGCAGGGGAAAAAACATTCAGTACTTC	-	TRBV18	TRBJ2-4	-
CASGTGIPPDTQYF	TGTGCTAGTGGTACGGGGATCCCCCCAGATACGCAGTATTTT	once	TRBV12-5	TRBJ2-3	-
CSVVSSADHEKLFF	TGCAGCGTTGTTTCGTCGGCCGATCATGAAAAACTGTTTTTT	-	TRBV29-1	TRBJ1-4	-
CASSPSGGSYTQYF	TGTGCCAGCAGCCCTAGCGGGGGGTCATATACGCAGTATTTT	-	TRBV7-9	TRBJ2-3	TRBD2
CASSVASYGYTF	TGTGCCAGCAGCGTAGCTTCCTATGGCTACACCTTC	-	TRBV9	TRBJ1-2	-